These 27 T cell receptor beta chains were all obtained from the same sample, sequenced in a study of CD8+ T cells in alopecia areata. The treatment here: oral pan-JAK inhibitor, 5-10 mg twice daily. RNA was extracted and reverse transcribed into cDNA as the sequencing template. The method was immunoSEQ multiplex PCR; TCRdb's version includes in-frame clones alone and lacks a portion of them. The data show about 280,000 clones, roughly 60% seen once. The sequencing here drew on CD4+ T cells sorted from blood, taken at week 24, from a patient treated with tofacitinib. These TCRs come from a human donor with alopecia areata.

This chain connects TRBV30 to TRBJ2-5; D is unresolved. The CDR3 length is 12 residues. V gave up 3 bases and J gave up 5 bases, with 10 bases separating them. CDR1 and CDR2 from the germline V gene are GTSNPN and SVGIG (reference sequence). The CDR3 sequence is CAWSRQDETQYF. The CDR3 DNA reads as TGTGCCTGGAGCAGACAAGACGAGACCCAGTACTTC. The entire variable domain, with the rest obtained from reference TRBV30 and TRBJ2-5, is as follows: SQTIHQWPATLVQPVGSPLSLECTVEGTSNPNLYWYRQAAGRGLQLLFYSVGIGQISSEVPQNLSASRPQDRQFILSSKKLLLSDSGFYLCAWSRQDETQYFGPGTRLLVL.

V is TRBV9 and J is TRBJ2-5, with D maybe TRBD2 (6 bases). Per germline, CDR1 SGDLS and CDR2 YYNGEE. V was pared by 0 bases and J by 3 bases, with 15 bases between. The CDR3 contains 16 residues. CDR3 DNA sequence: TGTGCCAGCAGCGTAGCTACTAGCCCCGGAGAAGAGACCCAGTACTTC. It specifies CASSVATSPGEETQYF.

A single count supports this clone. V gene TRBV5-1 combines with J gene TRBJ2-1, with D hard to call. V was shortened by 4 bases and J by 4 bases, with 12 bases between the two germline ends. Germline V CDR1 and CDR2: SGHRS, YFSETQ. The CDR3 contains 14 residues. The DNA for the CDR3 is TGCGCCAGCAGCCCCTCGACACCTTACAATGAGCAGTTCTTC. Amino acid sequence: CASSPSTPYNEQFF.

The chain links TRBV7-2 to TRBJ1-2; D unclear. Germline V CDR1 and CDR2: SGHTA, FQGNSA. This CDR3 region has 14 residues. The V end was cut by 2 bases, the J end by 2 bases, with 9 bases between. The CDR3 region is CASSLSQTNYGYTF. In DNA form, the CDR3 reads TGTGCCAGCAGCTTATCACAAACGAACTATGGCTACACCTTC.

V gene TRBV15 combines with J gene TRBJ1-5; D unclear. The CDR3 runs to 12 residues. Trimming took 6 bases from V and 6 from J, leaving 9 bases between them. Germline CDR1 and CDR2: LNHNV and YYDKDF (reference sequence). CDR3 amino acids: CATSRAGQPQHF. The CDR3 DNA is TGTGCCACCAGTAGGGCCGGTCAGCCCCAGCATTTT.

This clone has only a few counts. V is TRBV7-2 and J is TRBJ1-5, with D unresolved. Germline CDR1 and CDR2: SGHTA and FQGNSA. The CDR3 is 13 residues long. V was trimmed by 5 bases and J by 3 bases, leaving 8 bases between them. This chain's CDR3 is CASSQVLNQPQHF. CDR3 sequence (DNA): TGTGCCAGCAGCCAGGTCCTCAATCAGCCCCAGCATTTT.

J is TRBJ2-3 and V is TRBV6-4; D not certain. The V and J ends lost 6 bases and 2 bases respectively, with 15 bases between them. Per the germline V gene, CDR1 is MRHNA and CDR2 is SNTAGT. CDR3 length equals 15 residues. The CDR3 DNA reads as TGTGCCAGCAGCCTACAACCCATTGCCACAGATACGCAGTATTTT. This gives the protein CASSLQPIATDTQYF.

The V call is TRBV30, the J call TRBJ2-7, with unresolved D. Germline V gives CDR1 GTSNPN, CDR2 SVGIG (reference sequence). The CDR3 runs to 14 residues. Trimming took 2 bases from V and 0 from J, leaving 11 bases between them. CDR3 bases: TGTGCCTGGAGTCAATTCAGGAGCTCCTACGAGCAGTACTTC. It yields the protein CAWSQFRSSYEQYF. Based on the CDR3 plus reference TRBV30 and TRBJ2-7, the full variable domain is SQTIHQWPATLVQPVGSPLSLECTVEGTSNPNLYWYRQAAGRGLQLLFYSVGIGQISSEVPQNLSASRPQDRQFILSSKKLLLSDSGFYLCAWSQFRSSYEQYFGPGTRLTVT.

V gene TRBV30 combines with J gene TRBJ2-1; no firm D call. This CDR3 comprises 16 residues. CDR1 is GTSNPN and CDR2 is SVGIG in the germline V gene (reference sequence). V lost 2 bases, J lost 2 bases, and 16 bases lay in between. The CDR3 DNA reads TGTGCCTGGAGTCTCCCATCCCCAGGACCCTACAATGAGCAGTTCTTC. Translated, it gives CAWSLPSPGPYNEQFF.

This clone was detected only a few times. The V gene is TRBV6-5, the J gene TRBJ1-1; D gene unclear. Trimming removed 4 bases from V and 5 bases from J, with 11 bases in between. The CDR3 extends over 13 amino acids. In germline, CDR1 is MNHEY, CDR2 SVGAGI. Written as DNA, the CDR3 is TGTGCCAGCAGTTCCGCAGGTTATACTGAAGCTTTCTTT. This gives the protein CASSSAGYTEAFF.

The chain employs TRBV25-1 and TRBJ1-2, with 9 bases fitting TRBD1. Germline CDR1 and CDR2: MGHDK and SYGVNS. The CDR3 has 15 residues. The J segment lost 4 bases and the V segment lost 3 bases, leaving 6 bases of the junction unmatched. The CDR3 DNA is TGTGCCAGCAGTGACTCCCCGGACAGGGGCTATGGCTACACCTTC. This encodes CASSDSPDRGYGYTF.

The V gene is TRBV30, the J gene TRBJ2-1; D gene ambiguous. Looked up from germline, CDR1 is GTSNPN and CDR2 is SVGIG (reference sequence). The CDR3 is made up of 12 amino acids. V was cut by 0 bases and J by 7 bases, with 7 bases left in between. The CDR3 DNA reads TGTGCCTGGAGTGTATTCGCTAATGAGCAGTTCTTC. Encoded protein: CAWSVFANEQFF.

The chain is built from TRBV9 and TRBJ2-3, with 7 bases identical to TRBD2. The V and J ends lost 0 bases and 0 bases, in that order; junction bases with no gene match: 1. Germline assignment: CDR1 SGDLS and CDR2 YYNGEE. There are 15 residues in the CDR3. The CDR3 region is CASSVGGSSTDTQYF. The CDR3 bases are TGTGCCAGCAGCGTAGGCGGGAGTAGCACAGATACGCAGTATTTT.

A few counts support this clone. The chain recombines TRBV27 with TRBJ2-5; tentatively, D is TRBD1 or TRBD2 (5 bases each). The V gene's germline CDR1 is MNHEY and CDR2 SMNVEV (reference sequence). This CDR3 contains 15 residues. Trimming took 3 bases from V and 0 from J, leaving 11 bases between them. The CDR3 sequence is CASSFGMGDQETQYF. The DNA for the CDR3 is TGTGCCAGCAGTTTTGGGATGGGGGACCAAGAGACCCAGTACTTC.

The chain carries TRBV30 and TRBJ1-2; no clear D gene. The germline V gene encodes CDR1 GTSNPN and CDR2 SVGIG (reference sequence). The CDR3 runs 16 residues. V was pared by 3 bases and J by 3 bases, with 20 bases between. CDR3 nucleotide sequence: TGTGCCTGGAGGGCTTTAAGAGTTTCCGGGGACTATGGCTACACCTTC. Its protein product is CAWRALRVSGDYGYTF. Full variable domain (remainder filled in from reference TRBV30 and TRBJ1-2): SQTIHQWPATLVQPVGSPLSLECTVEGTSNPNLYWYRQAAGRGLQLLFYSVGIGQISSEVPQNLSASRPQDRQFILSSKKLLLSDSGFYLCAWRALRVSGDYGYTFGSGTRLTVV.

This clone was observed a handful of times. V gene TRBV4-1 combines with J gene TRBJ1-4, with D possibly TRBD1 on 6 matching bases. The CDR3 sequence is 16 residues long. CDR1 MGHRA and CDR2 YSYEKL come from the germline V gene. Trimming took off 4 bases at V and 0 bases at J, with 12 bases between the two ends. The CDR3 sequence: CASSRTTGTTNEKLFF. CDR3 nucleotides: TGCGCCAGCAGCCGAACAACAGGGACAACTAATGAAAAACTGTTTTTT.

There are a few counts of this clone. The chain has TRBV7-9 and TRBJ1-1; D is unclear. V was shortened by 0 bases and J by 1 base, with 12 bases between the two germline ends. CDR3 length: 16 amino acids. Germline lookup yields CDR1 SEHNR and CDR2 FQNEAQ (reference sequence). CDR3 amino acids: CASSLAEGGQNTEAFF. The CDR3 DNA follows: TGTGCCAGCAGCTTAGCCGAGGGAGGGCAGAACACTGAAGCTTTCTTT.

This clone has just one count. One end of the junction varies from germline; a read error may be responsible. V usage is TRBV30 and J usage is TRBJ1-4; tentative D call: TRBD1 (6 bases). The CDR3 contains 10 residues. CDR1 and CDR2 (germline): GTSNPN, SVGIG (reference sequence). The chain's CDR3 is CAGANEKLFF. CDR3 nucleotide sequence: TGCGCAGGGGCGAATGAAAAACTGTTTTTT.

The chain recombines TRBV10-3 with TRBJ2-1; TRBD1 is a possible D gene (6 bases). Trimming took 5 bases from V and 7 from J, leaving 12 bases between them. From germline, CDR1 is ENHRY and CDR2 SYGVKD. The CDR3 sequence is 13 residues long. The CDR3 nucleotides read TGTGCCATCAGTAACTCCCAGGGGAATGAGCAGTTCTTC. Encoded protein: CAISNSQGNEQFF.

The CDR3 is CASSLGSSGVYEQYF. The CDR3 DNA reads as TGTGCCAGCAGCTTAGGTTCCTCGGGGGTATACGAGCAGTACTTC. The genes are TRBV7-6 and TRBJ2-7, with D perhaps TRBD2 (6 bases). The CDR3 covers 15 residues. Germline V gene lookup returns CDR1 SGHVS and CDR2 FNYEAQ. The V gene lost 1 base and the J gene lost 4 bases, with 14 bases spanning the gap.

The gene calls are TRBV5-1 and TRBJ2-5, with TRBD2 identical over 11 bases. Germline-derived CDR1 and CDR2 are SGHRS and YFSETQ. The junction had 8 bases not matched to a gene; V was cut back by 4 bases and J by 3 bases. The CDR3 loop spans 16 amino acids. Here the CDR3 DNA reads TGCGCCAGCAGCCTGAATAGCGGGGGGGCCGAAGAGACCCAGTACTTC. Amino acid sequence: CASSLNSGGAEETQYF.

The V call is TRBV11-2, the J call TRBJ2-7; D not certain. Trimming shortened V by 4 bases and J by 2 bases, and 6 bases separated the two germline ends. The CDR3 is 12 amino acids. CDR1 is SGHAT, CDR2 FQNNGV, per germline. The CDR3 bases are TGTGCCAGCAGCTCAAAACCCTACGAGCAGTACTTC. Encoded protein: CASSSKPYEQYF.

CDR3 DNA: TGTGCCAGCAGCGTCCGGGACACTTTTACCGGGGAGCTGTTTTTT. Encoded protein: CASSVRDTFTGELFF. This chain uses TRBV9 with TRBJ2-2; a weak D match, TRBD1 (6 bases). V was pared by 2 bases and J by 5 bases, with 13 bases between. This CDR3 contains 15 residues. The V gene's germline CDR1 is SGDLS and CDR2 YYNGEE. Filled out from reference TRBV9 and TRBJ2-2, the complete variable domain reads DSGVTQTPKHLITATGQRVTLRCSPRSGDLSVYWYQQSLDQGLQFLIQYYNGEERAKGNILERFSAQQFPDLHSELNLSSLELGDSALYFCASSVRDTFTGELFFGEGSRLTVL.

On this clone itself: The junction shows a germline mismatch at one end, possibly a read error. The chain joins TRBV29-1 to TRBJ2-1; 13 bases are a match to TRBD2. This CDR3 has 14 residues. CDR1 is SQVTM and CDR2 is ANQGSEA in the germline V gene. CDR3 amino acids: CSAGLAGPYNEQFF. The CDR3 nucleotides read TGCAGCGCGGGACTAGCGGGGCCCTATAATGAGCAGTTCTTC.

This clone turned up a few times. The chain joins TRBV5-6 to TRBJ1-2; D remains ambiguous. Trimming shortened V by 5 bases and J by 5 bases, and 10 bases separated the two germline ends. This CDR3 comprises 12 residues. The V gene's germline CDR1 is SGHDT and CDR2 YYEEEE. The CDR3 loop is CASSDERYGYTF. The CDR3 region has the DNA TGTGCCAGCAGTGATGAACGGTATGGCTACACCTTC.

V and J are TRBV5-4 and TRBJ2-1; no clear D. Trimming stripped 4 bases from V and 7 bases from J, with 18 bases between. CDR1 and CDR2 from the germline V gene are SGHNT and YYREEE (reference sequence). This CDR3 region has 15 residues. This CDR3 reads CASSRAQVATNEQFF. The CDR3 nucleotides are TGTGCCAGCAGCCGGGCCCAGGTGGCTACAAATGAGCAGTTCTTC.

This rearrangement joins TRBV6-5 to TRBJ1-2; 11 bases line up with TRBD1. CDR3 size: 16 residues. Germline V gene lookup returns CDR1 MNHEY and CDR2 SVGAGI. Trimming cost V 1 base and J 8 bases; bases outside gene matches: 9. CDR3 in amino acids: CASSYWTGGASRGYTF. DNA for the CDR3: TGTGCCAGCAGTTACTGGACAGGGGGCGCCTCGAGAGGCTACACCTTC.